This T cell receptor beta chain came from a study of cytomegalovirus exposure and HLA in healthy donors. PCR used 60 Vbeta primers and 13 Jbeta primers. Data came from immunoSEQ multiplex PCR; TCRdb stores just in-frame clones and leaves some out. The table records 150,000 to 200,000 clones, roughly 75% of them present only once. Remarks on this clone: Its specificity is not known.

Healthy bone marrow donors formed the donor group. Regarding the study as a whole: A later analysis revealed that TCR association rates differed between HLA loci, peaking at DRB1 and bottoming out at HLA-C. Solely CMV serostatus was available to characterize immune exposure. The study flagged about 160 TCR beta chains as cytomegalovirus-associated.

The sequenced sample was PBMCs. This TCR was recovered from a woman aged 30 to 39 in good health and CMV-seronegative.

The CDR3 loop is CASNDRGNQPQHF. CDR3 DNA: TGTGCCAGTAACGACAGGGGCAATCAGCCCCAGCATTTT. V and J are TRBV19 and TRBJ1-5; 7 bases are shared with TRBD1. In germline, CDR1 is LNHDA, CDR2 SQIVND (reference sequence). The J segment lost 2 bases and the V segment lost 7 bases, leaving 2 bases of the junction unmatched. The CDR3 totals 13 residues. Using reference TRBV19 and TRBJ1-5 for the parts outside the CDR3, the full variable domain is DGGITQSPKYLFRKEGQNVTLSCEQNLNHDAMYWYRQDPGQGLRLIYYSQIVNDFQKGDIAEGYSVSREKKESFPLTVTSAQKNPTAFYLCASNDRGNQPQHFGDGTRLSIL.